The sequence of this T cell receptor beta chain was determined in a study of pediatric ulcerative colitis. With respect to this clone: Antigen specificity is unknown.

Study-wide results and caveats: This repertoire reflects total lymphocytes rather than subpopulations like regulatory T cells. Ulcerative colitis patients shared more blood-rectal clones than controls.

The rectum was sampled with one to two pinch biopsies at colonoscopy. Up to 500,000 reads were sequenced per sample. Clones were read by immunoSEQ multiplex PCR, and TCRdb kept only the in-frame ones, dropping some. The sample lists 15,000 to 20,000 clones, approximately 80% occurring once. Sequenced: gut tissue. The sequence was collected from a boy younger than 18 who was a control in a study of pediatric ulcerative colitis.

The CDR3 coding sequence is TGTGCCAGCAGCTCCAACAGGGACACTGAAGCTTTCTTT. Translation gives CASSSNRDTEAFF. This chain links TRBV7-3 with TRBJ1-1, with D possibly matching TRBD1 (6 bases). This CDR3 is 13 amino acids long. Germline-derived CDR1 and CDR2 are SGHTA and FQGTGA. Trimming left V 4 bases short and J 3 bases short, with 9 bases between.